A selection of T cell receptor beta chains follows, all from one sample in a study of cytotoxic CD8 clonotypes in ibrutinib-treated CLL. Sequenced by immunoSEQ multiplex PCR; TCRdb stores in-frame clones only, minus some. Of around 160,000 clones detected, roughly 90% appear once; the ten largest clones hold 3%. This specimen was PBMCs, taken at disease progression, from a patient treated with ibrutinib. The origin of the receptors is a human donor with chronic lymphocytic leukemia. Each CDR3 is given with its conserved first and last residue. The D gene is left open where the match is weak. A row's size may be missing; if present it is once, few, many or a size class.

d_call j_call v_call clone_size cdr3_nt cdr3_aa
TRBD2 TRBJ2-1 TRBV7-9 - TGTGCCAGCAGCCCATTGTCCGGGACTAGCGGGAGTAATGAGCAGTTCTTC CASSPLSGTSGSNEQFF
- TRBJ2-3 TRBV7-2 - TGTGCCAGCAGCTCCGGGCCCTACACAGATACGCAGTATTTT CASSSGPYTDTQYF
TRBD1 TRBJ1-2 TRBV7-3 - TGTGCCAGCAGCTTACGCACGGGACAGCGCTTATATGGCTACACCTTC CASSLRTGQRLYGYTF
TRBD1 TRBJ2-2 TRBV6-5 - TGTGCCAGCAGCCCCAGGGGGCAAGGCACCGGGGAGCTGTTTTTT CASSPRGQGTGELFF
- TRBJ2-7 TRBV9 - TGTGCCAGCAGCCCCCGGGACTTCTCCTACGAGCAGTACTTC CASSPRDFSYEQYF
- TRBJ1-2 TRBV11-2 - TGTGCCAGCAGACAGTCCGGATCGTTCTATGGCTACACCTTC CASRQSGSFYGYTF
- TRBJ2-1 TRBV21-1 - TGTGCCAGCAGCAAACCGTTGCGGGGGACTGTCAATGAGCAGTTCTTC CASSKPLRGTVNEQFF
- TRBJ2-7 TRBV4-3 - TGCGCCAGCAGCCATCTGCTGGGGGAATGCTTGGGGAACGAGCAGTACTTC CASSHLLGECLGNEQYF
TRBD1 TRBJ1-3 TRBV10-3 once TGTGCCATGGGGACAGGGGCTGGAAACACCATATATTTT CAMGTGAGNTIYF
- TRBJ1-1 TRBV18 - TGTGCCAGCTCAGTGGCGGTGAACACTGAAGCTTTCTTT CASSVAVNTEAFF
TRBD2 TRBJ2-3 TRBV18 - TGTGCCAGCTCACGAGCGGGAGCACGCACAGATACGCAGTATTTT CASSRAGARTDTQYF
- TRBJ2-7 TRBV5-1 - TGCGCCAGCAGCTTGGGGCACTACACCTACGAGCAGTACTTC CASSLGHYTYEQYF
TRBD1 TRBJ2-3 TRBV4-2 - TGTGCCAGCAGCCAAGATCTAGACAGGGCGGGCACAGATACGCAGTATTTT CASSQDLDRAGTDTQYF
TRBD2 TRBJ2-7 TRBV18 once TGTGCCAGCTCACCGCGGACTAGCGGGGAGGTCTCCTACGAGCAGTACTTC CASSPRTSGEVSYEQYF
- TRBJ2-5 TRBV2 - TGTGCCAGCAGTGAACCGGACTCTATCCAAGAGACCCAGTACTTC CASSEPDSIQETQYF
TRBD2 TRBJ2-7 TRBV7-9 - TGTGCCAGCAGCGCCCGGACTAGCGGGAGCTACGAGCAGTACTTC CASSARTSGSYEQYF
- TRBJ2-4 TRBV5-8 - TGTGCCAGCAGCTTGTTGTTAGCCAAAAACATTCAGTACTTC CASSLLLAKNIQYF
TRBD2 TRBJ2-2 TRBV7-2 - TGTGCCAGCAGCTCAGAAGCGGGGATTAACACCGGGGAGCTGTTTTTT CASSSEAGINTGELFF
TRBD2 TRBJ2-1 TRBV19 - TGTGCCAGTAGCCCTATAGCGGGAGGCTACAATGAGCAGTTCTTC CASSPIAGGYNEQFF
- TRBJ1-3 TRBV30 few TGTGCCTGGGGGCTGATCTCTGGAAACACCATATATTTT CAWGLISGNTIYF
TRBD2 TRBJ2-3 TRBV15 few TGTGCCACCAGCAGGGAGCGGGGCTCCACAGATACGCAGTATTTT CATSRERGSTDTQYF
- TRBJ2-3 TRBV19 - TGTGCCAGTAGCATCCTAAGACAGGCGAAAGGGGATACGCAGTATTTT CASSILRQAKGDTQYF
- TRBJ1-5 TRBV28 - TGTGCCAGCAGTTTACGTTCGACATATAGCAATCAGCCCCAGCATTTT CASSLRSTYSNQPQHF
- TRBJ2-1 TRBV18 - TGTGCCAGCTCACCACCGGGGAGAAACAATGAGCAGTTCTTC CASSPPGRNNEQFF
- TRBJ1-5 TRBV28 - TGTGCCTACCGCGGGGGGGGCGCAGGTCAGCCCCAGCATTTT CAYRGGGAGQPQHF
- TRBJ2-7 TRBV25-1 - TGTGCCAGCAGTGCGCCTTCCGGGACCCCATTTGGCGAGCAGTACTTC CASSAPSGTPFGEQYF
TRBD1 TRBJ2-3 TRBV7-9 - TGTGCCAGCAGCCGGGACAGGGCCAGGGGCACAGATACGCAGTATTTT CASSRDRARGTDTQYF
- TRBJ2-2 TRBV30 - TGTGCCTGGACCTCCAGGTCGGCGGGACCGAACACCGGGGAGCTGTTTTTT CAWTSRSAGPNTGELFF
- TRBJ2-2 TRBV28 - TGTGCCAGCAGTTCACTTGAGACCGCGACCGGGGAGCTGTTTTTT CASSSLETATGELFF
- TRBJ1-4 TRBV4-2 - TGTGCCAGCAGCCAAGGACAGACTAATGAAAAACTGTTTTTT CASSQGQTNEKLFF
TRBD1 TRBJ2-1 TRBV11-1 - TGTGCCAGCAGCCCACCCGGGACAGGGGTGAGGAATGAGCAGTTCTTC CASSPPGTGVRNEQFF
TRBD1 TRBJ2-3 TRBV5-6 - TGTGCCAGCAGCTTACCGGGACAGGGGAGGACAGATACGCAGTATTTT CASSLPGQGRTDTQYF
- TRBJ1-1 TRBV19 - TGTGCCAGTAGTCGCGGGGAGGCTTTCTTT CASSRGEAFF
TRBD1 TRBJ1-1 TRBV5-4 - TGTGCCAGCAGCTTGGTTACAGGGGGGACTGAAGCTTTCTTT CASSLVTGGTEAFF
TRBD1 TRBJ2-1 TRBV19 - TGTGCCAGTAGTATAGTAGGCAGGGGGCCAGGGAATGAGCAGTTCTTC CASSIVGRGPGNEQFF
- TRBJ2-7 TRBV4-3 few TGCGCCAGCAGCCAAGTTATAGGCCCCGGGTACGAGCAGTACTTC CASSQVIGPGYEQYF
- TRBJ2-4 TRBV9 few TGTGCCAGCACCGAACAGGGGGAGGGCCGAAACATTCAGTACTTC CASTEQGEGRNIQYF
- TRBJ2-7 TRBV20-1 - TGCAGTGCCCGAACGGGGTACGAGCAGTACTTC CSARTGYEQYF
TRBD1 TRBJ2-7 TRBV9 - TGTGCCAGCACCCGCCGGGGACAGGGGGCCGACGAGCAGTACTTC CASTRRGQGADEQYF
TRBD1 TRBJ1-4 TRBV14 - TGTGCCAGCAGCCGACTACAGGGGGCCGGTAATGAAAAACTGTTTTTT CASSRLQGAGNEKLFF
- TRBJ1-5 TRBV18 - TGTGCCAGCTCACCACCGGATCAGCCCCAGCATTTT CASSPPDQPQHF